The following is a T cell receptor beta chain sequence with its context. The target antigen is unknown. The data were obtained in a study of cytomegalovirus exposure and HLA in healthy donors. The PCR made use of 60 Vbeta and 13 Jbeta primers. Clones were sequenced by immunoSEQ multiplex PCR, and TCRdb holds only the in-frame ones, with some missing. The sample yields 150,000 to 200,000 clones, approximately 81% seen once. Study results and limitations: Upon later analysis, HLA-associated TCR beta chains proved more clonally expanded than other, equally common chains. High specificity and sensitivity for cytomegalovirus status were reported for the classifier. On later analysis, the bulk of CMV-associated TCR beta chains appeared to be HLA-restricted.

The sequence derives from a man between 50 and 59 years old in good health and CMV-seropositive. Sequencing was done on a sample of PBMCs.

CDR3 coding DNA: TGTGCCAGCAGCCCGCAGGGCTCCTACAATGAGCAGTTCTTC. Translating gives CASSPQGSYNEQFF. This sequence joins TRBV7-9 and TRBJ2-1; weak D call: TRBD1 (5 bases). V lost 5 bases to trimming and J lost 0 bases, with 8 bases between them. CDR1 is SEHNR, CDR2 FQNEAQ, per germline (reference sequence). This CDR3 is 14 amino acids long.